The 29 T cell receptor beta chains listed next were all sequenced from one sample in a study of blood T cells in healthy people across ages. Alongside a J-beta primer mix, a sample-barcoded 5' primer served in a second PCR lasting about 7 to 12 cycles. MiXCR, applied by TCRdb to the 5' RACE reads, yields one record per CDR3 protein. The sample has 900,000 to 950,000 distinct CDR3 sequences, almost 30% seen once; the top ten hold more than 8.5%. The same data also went into a second study, on T cells of mothers and their children.

Input material: blood. These receptor sequences come from a woman in her 40s in good health.

Only a few counts were recorded for this clonotype. The V call is TRBV25-1, the J call TRBJ1-1, with TRBD1 matching over 8 bases. The CDR3 is made up of 15 amino acids. CDR1 and CDR2 from the germline V gene are MGHDK and SYGVNS. The J segment lost 6 bases and the V segment lost 4 bases, leaving 10 bases of the junction unmatched. The CDR3, as DNA: TGTGCCAGCAGTGCCAACCCTGGACAGGGCGCTGAAGCTTTCTTT. Its translation: CASSANPGQGAEAFF.

This clonotype has a handful of counts. The chain couples TRBV6-5 to TRBJ1-1; D gene uncertain. Germline V CDR1 and CDR2: MNHEY, SVGAGI. There are 13 residues in the CDR3. The V gene lost 1 base and the J gene lost 1 base, with 4 bases spanning the gap. This chain's CDR3 is CASSYLENTEAFF. The CDR3, as DNA: TGTGCCAGCAGTTACTTGGAGAACACTGAAGCTTTCTTT.

This clonotype was detected ten times or more. The chain combines TRBV4-1 with TRBJ1-2; TRBD1 is a possible D gene (6 bases). V was pared by 3 bases and J by 8 bases, with 19 bases between. CDR1 and CDR2 from the germline V gene are MGHRA and YSYEKL. The CDR3 contains 15 residues. This CDR3 reads CASSQGGGLSRGYTF. In DNA form, the CDR3 reads TGCGCCAGCAGCCAGGGCGGGGGGCTTTCGAGAGGCTACACCTTC.

This clonotype occurred a few times. J is TRBJ1-2 and V is TRBV7-9; 9 positions agree with TRBD1. The CDR3 is 14 residues long. The germline V gene encodes CDR1 SEHNR and CDR2 FQNEAQ (reference sequence). The V segment lost 5 bases and the J segment 5 bases; nucleotides outside the gene matches: 6. The CDR3 DNA reads as TGTGCCAGCAGCGTGACACAGGGGGCTTATGGCTACACCTTC. Residues: CASSVTQGAYGYTF.

This clonotype has only a few counts. Here the CDR3 DNA reads TGTGCCAGCAGCCAAGACAATGGCCTAGCGGAGGCCTGGGGGCAGTTCTTC. Translated: CASSQDNGLAEAWGQFF. The chain couples TRBV4-2 to TRBJ2-1; 7 bases agree with TRBD2. Germline CDR1 and CDR2: LGHNA and YNFKEQ. This CDR3 region has 17 residues. Losses at the gene ends were 0 bases for V and 12 bases for J; bases not matched to a gene: 17.

This clonotype was seen only a few times. V is TRBV29-1 and J is TRBJ1-1; the match to TRBD1 covers 7 bases. The CDR3 contains 12 residues. The ends lost 7 bases at V and 5 bases at J; junction bases unmatched: 7. The V gene's germline CDR1 is SQVTM and CDR2 ANQGSEA. The CDR3 region has the DNA TGCAGCGCTACAGGGGACAGAACTGAAGCTTTCTTT. Translating it yields CSATGDRTEAFF.

Many counts were recorded for this clonotype. The genes are TRBV20-1 and TRBJ2-5; tentative D call: TRBD2 (7 bases). CDR3 size: 13 residues. CDR1 DFQATT and CDR2 SNEGSKA come from the germline V gene (reference sequence). The CDR3 sequence is CGGGGGRKETQYF. The CDR3 region has the DNA TGCGGTGGGGGGGGCGGGAGAAAAGAGACCCAGTACTTC.

The CDR3 loop is CASRKNTRSYEQYF. The CDR3 coding sequence is TGTGCCAGCCGTAAGAACACTCGCTCCTACGAGCAGTACTTC. The chain employs TRBV28 and TRBJ2-7; D remains ambiguous. Germline loops: CDR1 MDHEN, CDR2 SYDVKM. The CDR3 is made up of 14 amino acids. Deletions cut 8 bases from V and 0 bases from J, with 14 bases between.

The chain employs TRBV9 and TRBJ1-2; 8 bases are shared with TRBD1. Trimming cost V 4 bases and J 8 bases; bases outside gene matches: 10. Germline V gives CDR1 SGDLS, CDR2 YYNGEE. CDR3 length equals 14 residues. CDR3 sequence reads: CASSLHGQGDGYTF. The CDR3 bases are TGTGCCAGCAGCCTGCATGGACAGGGTGACGGCTACACCTTC.

This clonotype was counted many times. V and J are TRBV5-1 and TRBJ2-5; a possible D gene is TRBD1 (6 bases). The germline V gene has CDR1 SGHRS and CDR2 YFSETQ. The CDR3 sequence is 15 residues long. V was cut by 0 bases and J by 4 bases, with 13 bases left in between. CDR3 in DNA: TGCGCCAGCAGCTTGGTCCCAGGGGATCGAGAGACCCAGTACTTC. Protein sequence: CASSLVPGDRETQYF.

In regard to this clonotype: A much larger clone differs by one base, so this may be a read error. This chain uses TRBV12-5 with TRBJ2-1; maybe TRBD2 (6 bases). Trimming took off 0 bases at V and 7 bases at J, with 31 bases between the two ends. The CDR3 has 21 amino acids. Germline assignment: CDR1 LGHNT and CDR2 FRNRAP. CDR3 residues: CASGLVLTGVRSNTQQNEQFF. The CDR3, as DNA: TGTGCTAGTGGTTTGGTGCTAACGGGGGTCCGCTCTAATACACAACAGAATGAGCAGTTCTTC.

Points on this clonotype: The junction and the germline gene differ at one end; a read error may be behind it. The V call is TRBV14, the J call TRBJ2-6; 9 nucleotides match TRBD1. Looked up from germline, CDR1 is SGHDN and CDR2 is FVKESK. The CDR3 extends over 18 amino acids. The CDR3 is CAGSHRTGAISGANVRTF. CDR3 nucleotides: TGTGCCGGCAGCCACCGGACAGGGGCGATCTCTGGGGCCAACGTCCGGACTTTC.

The chain employs TRBV15 and TRBJ1-1; possibly TRBD1 for D (5 bases). This CDR3 region has 15 residues. V lost 8 bases and J lost 3, with 19 bases in between. Germline V gene sequence: CDR1 LNHNV, CDR2 YYDKDF (reference sequence). The CDR3 DNA reads TGTGCCACCGCTTATCCCCGTTGGGGGGACACTGAAGCTTTCTTT. Encoded protein: CATAYPRWGDTEAFF.

Of note for this clonotype: One junction end does not reproduce the germline sequence, and a read error may be involved. This chain connects TRBV3-1 to TRBJ1-1; a weak D match, TRBD1 (6 bases). Germline CDR1 is LGHDT and CDR2 is YNNKEL (reference sequence). CDR3 length: 15 amino acids. DNA of the CDR3: TGTGCCAGCAGCCAACTATCACAGGGCATCACTGGAGCTTTCTTT. Its protein product is CASSQLSQGITGAFF.

This clonotype has ten or more counts. This chain joins TRBV3-1 and TRBJ2-7, with no clear D. V was clipped by 1 base and J by 6 bases, with 7 bases between them. The CDR3 spans 12 residues. Germline CDR1 and CDR2: LGHDT and YNNKEL (reference sequence). CDR3 DNA: TGTGCCAGCAGCCAAGTCGAAGGCGAGCAGTACTTC. It codes for CASSQVEGEQYF.

This rearrangement joins TRBV11-3 to TRBJ2-5; D remains ambiguous. The germline CDR1 and CDR2 sequences are SGHNT and YENEEA. This CDR3 spans 13 amino acids. The V end lost 5 bases, the J end lost 4 bases, and 11 bases lay between the germline ends. The CDR3 region is CASSNRHGETQYF. CDR3 DNA sequence: TGTGCCAGCAGCAATAGACATGGAGAGACCCAGTACTTC.

This sequence joins TRBV29-1 and TRBJ1-2; D unresolved. Trimming pared 6 bases from V and 2 bases from J, leaving 10 bases between. This CDR3 contains 12 residues. Germline-derived CDR1 and CDR2 are SQVTM and ANQGSEA. CDR3 protein: CSVLEPNYGYTF. CDR3 nucleotides: TGCAGCGTACTCGAACCCAACTATGGCTACACCTTC. Full variable domain (remainder filled in from reference TRBV29-1 and TRBJ1-2): SAVISQKPSRDICQRGTSLTIQCQVDSQVTMMFWYRQQPGQSLTLIATANQGSEATYESGFVIDKFPISRPNLTFSTLTVSNMSPEDSSIYLCSVLEPNYGYTFGSGTRLTVV.

This clonotype was found many times. The chain links TRBV28 to TRBJ2-5; TRBD1 matches 12 bases. The CDR3 contains 19 residues. In germline, CDR1 is MDHEN, CDR2 SYDVKM. V lost 6 bases to trimming and J lost 3 bases; unmatched junction nucleotides: 17. In nucleotides, the CDR3 is TGTGCCAGCAGCGACATATCCCGGGACAGGGGGCTATGGGAAGAGACCCAGTACTTC. It translates to CASSDISRDRGLWEETQYF.

On this clonotype itself: The junction and the germline gene differ at one end; a read error may be behind it. The chain uses TRBV7-8 and TRBJ2-2; 8 nucleotides match TRBD1. The CDR3 loop spans 17 amino acids. Looked up from germline, CDR1 is SGHVS and CDR2 is FQNEAQ. CDR3 protein: CASGFTGGSLNTGELFF. In DNA form, the CDR3 reads TGTGCCAGCGGCTTCACAGGGGGGAGTTTAAACACCGGGGAGCTGTTTTTT.

This clonotype was observed a handful of times. The V gene is TRBV5-1, the J gene TRBJ2-3; perhaps TRBD2 as D (6 bases). The germline V and J ends were trimmed by 1 base and 8 bases, with 11 bases remaining between them. CDR1 and CDR2 from the germline V gene are SGHRS and YFSETQ. This CDR3 comprises 13 residues. CDR3 amino acids: CASSLWGVGTQYF. DNA of the CDR3: TGCGCCAGCAGCTTGTGGGGGGTAGGTACGCAGTATTTT.

The gene calls are TRBV6-1 and TRBJ2-7; 8 positions match TRBD1. The CDR3 consists of 15 residues. V dropped 5 bases and J dropped 1; count of bases not matched to a gene: 7. CDR1 is MNHNS and CDR2 is SASEGT in the germline V gene. The CDR3 bases are TGTGCCAGCAGTACCCAGACAGGGGATTCCTACGAGCAGTACTTC. Residues: CASSTQTGDSYEQYF.

In the case of this clonotype: Relative to the germline gene, one junction end is altered; a read error may explain this. The chain carries TRBV20-1 and TRBJ1-3; D is undetermined. Germline CDR1 reads DFQATT; CDR2 reads SNEGSKA (reference sequence). This CDR3 region has 11 residues. CDR3 protein: CRASSGNTIYF. The CDR3 bases are TGCAGGGCTAGCTCCGGAAACACCATATATTTT.

Points on this clonotype: A much larger clone is a single base away; this may be a read error. This chain uses TRBV20-1 with TRBJ2-1, with no clear D. CDR3 size: 14 residues. The germline V gene encodes CDR1 DFQATT and CDR2 SNEGSKA (reference sequence). The CDR3 bases are TGCAGTGCTAGAGCGACCCACTCCTACAATGAGCAGTGCTTC. Translation: CSARATHSYNEQCF.

V usage is TRBV7-9 and J usage is TRBJ1-6, with D unclear. With 8 bases removed from V and 8 bases from J, the gap between germline ends came to 13 bases. The germline V gene has CDR1 SEHNR and CDR2 FQNEAQ (reference sequence). The CDR3 is 13 amino acids. CDR3 nucleotide sequence: TGTGCCAGCGGCGTTAGGGAGGATTCACCCCTCCACTTT. Its translation: CASGVREDSPLHF.

A note on this clonotype: A much larger clonotype is one base distant, so this may be a read error. The chain joins TRBV9 to TRBJ2-1; 8 bases map to TRBD2. CDR1 and CDR2 (germline): SGDLS, YYNGEE. The CDR3 consists of 15 residues. V lost 3 bases, J lost 8 bases, and 10 bases stayed unmatched. For the CDR3, the DNA is TGTGCCAGCAGCGCCGGACTAGCTGGGTACGATGAGCAGTTCTTC. Protein sequence: CASSAGLAGYDEQFF.

V is TRBV6-5 and J is TRBJ2-1, with 10 nucleotides matching TRBD2. The germline V gene encodes CDR1 MNHEY and CDR2 SVGAGI. With V trimmed by 6 bases and J by 6 bases, 11 bases remained unmatched. The CDR3 has 16 amino acids. The CDR3 DNA reads TGTGCCAGCAGACCTACAGGGCGGACTAGCGGCAATGAGCAGTTCTTC. This translates into CASRPTGRTSGNEQFF.

The V and J genes are TRBV7-8 and TRBJ1-5, with D possibly being TRBD1 (6 bases). Trimming left V 1 base short and J 6 bases short, with 13 bases between. The CDR3 covers 15 residues. Per germline, CDR1 SGHVS and CDR2 FQNEAQ. CDR3 sequence: CASSLGSGVLQPQHF. Written as DNA, the CDR3 is TGTGCCAGCAGCTTAGGTTCAGGGGTTCTTCAGCCCCAGCATTTT.

V is TRBV11-2 and J is TRBJ1-1; no definite D call. Germline V gives CDR1 SGHAT, CDR2 FQNNGV. The V end lost 7 bases, the J end lost 3 bases, and 6 bases lay between the germline ends. CDR3 length: 11 residues. The CDR3 loop reads CASTRYTEAFF. The CDR3 DNA reads TGTGCCAGCACCCGGTACACTGAAGCTTTCTTT.

This chain connects TRBV20-1 to TRBJ1-5; 7 nucleotides match TRBD1. The CDR3 loop spans 19 amino acids. After removal of 3 bases from V and 0 bases from J, the junction contained 17 bases not matched to a gene. Germline assignment: CDR1 DFQATT and CDR2 SNEGSKA (reference sequence). CDR3 coding DNA: TGCAGTGCTAGCCTCCACGGACAGGCGGTCCAGTATAGCAATCAGCCCCAGCATTTT. This codes for CSASLHGQAVQYSNQPQHF.